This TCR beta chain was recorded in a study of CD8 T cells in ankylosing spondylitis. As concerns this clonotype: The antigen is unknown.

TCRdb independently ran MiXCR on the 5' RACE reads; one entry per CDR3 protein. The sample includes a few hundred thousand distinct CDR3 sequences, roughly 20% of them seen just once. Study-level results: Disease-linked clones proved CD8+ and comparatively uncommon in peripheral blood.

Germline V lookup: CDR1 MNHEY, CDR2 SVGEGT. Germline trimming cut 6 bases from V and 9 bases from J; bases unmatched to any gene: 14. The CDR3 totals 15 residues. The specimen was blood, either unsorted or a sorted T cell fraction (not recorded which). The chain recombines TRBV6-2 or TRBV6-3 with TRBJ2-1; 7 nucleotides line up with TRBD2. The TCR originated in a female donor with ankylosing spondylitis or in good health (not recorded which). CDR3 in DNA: TGTGCCAGCAGACCCGGACTAGTAGTGGGGGGTGAGCAGTTCTTC. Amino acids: CASRPGLVVGGEQFF.